This TCR beta chain appears in the sequencing data of a study of T cell responses to AZD1222 COVID-19 vaccine. Overall study results and limits: Rises in breadth and depth of Spike-specific TCRs came after two AZD1222 doses. Nearly half of the spike-specific TCRs reportedly recognize variant regions that carry no mutations.

A word on this clone: The antigen remains undetermined.

The data were produced by immunoSEQ multiplex PCR, yet TCRdb's version contains in-frame clones alone and is incomplete. The table shows approximately 180,000 clones, with about nine tenths occurring only once. After removal of 0 bases from V and 5 bases from J, the junction contained 13 bases not matched to a gene. The CDR3 spans 18 residues. Per germline, CDR1 LGHNA and CDR2 YSLEER. The TCR originated in an adult in good health. This specimen was peripheral blood, taken on day 0 of AZD1222 vaccination. The rearrangement uses TRBV4-3 and TRBJ2-7; 10 nucleotides line up with TRBD1. CDR3 DNA sequence: TGCGCCAGCAGCCAAGAGTTGGGCCCGGGACAGGGGAGCCACGAGCAGTACTTC. It is translated as CASSQELGPGQGSHEQYF.